The entry that follows covers one TCR beta chain sequence. Produced via immunoSEQ multiplex PCR; TCRdb's table is partial and in-frame only. This table holds 430,000 or so clones, about 93% found once. V was pared by 2 bases and J by 4 bases, with 8 bases between. This CDR3 region has 12 residues. CDR1 and CDR2 (germline): GTSNPN, SVGIG (reference sequence). The data stem from a study of Ad26.COV2.S vaccination and SARS-CoV-2 variants. Treatment denoted: 15 to 20 received Ad26.COV2.S at low or high dose, single or two shots; about 5 received placebo; per-sample allocation not given. Specimens were obtained on day 63 following the first vaccine or placebo injection.

This sequence originates from a person aged 18 to 59 who received the Ad26.COV2.S COVID-19 vaccine or a placebo. The rearrangement joins TRBV30 to TRBJ1-2, with D possibly being TRBD1 (5 bases). The source material was peripheral blood, sampled in a trial of Ad26.COV2.S vaccine versus placebo. The CDR3 sequence is CAWSTRAYGYTF. In DNA, the CDR3 is TGTGCCTGGAGTACCAGGGCCTATGGCTACACCTTC.